These 20 T cell receptor beta chains were sequenced from one sample in a study of T cells in Graves' hyperthyroidism and ophthalmopathy. Amplification of TCR beta CDR3 regions used RNA as the template. Primed by the HTBI set, a first-round RT-PCR was run on the TCR CDR3. One entry per CDR3 protein results from TCRdb running MiXCR on the multiplex PCR reads. Counted here are hundreds of thousands of distinct CDR3 sequences, about 14% occurring once; the ten biggest clones make up almost 6%. Material for sequencing was blood. All receptors derive from a woman aged 25 to 45 with Graves' hyperthyroidism that later progressed to Graves' ophthalmopathy.

This clonotype was seen at least ten times. The chain uses TRBV7-9 and TRBJ2-5, with 7 bases that match TRBD2. The CDR3 has 14 residues. Germline-derived CDR1 and CDR2 are SEHNR and FQNEAQ (reference sequence). The V and J ends lost 3 bases and 2 bases, in that order; junction bases with no gene match: 3. The CDR3 region is CASSFGDYQETQYF. For the CDR3, the DNA is TGTGCCAGCAGCTTTGGGGACTATCAAGAGACCCAGTACTTC.

This clonotype was found many times. The chain links TRBV7-8 to TRBJ1-2, with D unclear. Trimming shortened V by 4 bases and J by 5 bases, and 14 bases separated the two germline ends. The CDR3 has 14 amino acids. CDR1 is SGHVS, CDR2 FQNEAQ, per germline. DNA for the CDR3: TGTGCCAGCAGCTACGGCCCTGGGGTATATGGCTACACCTTC. The encoded protein is CASSYGPGVYGYTF.

In this sample, this clonotype turned up many times. The chain has TRBV27 and TRBJ2-1; tentatively, D is TRBD1 (5 bases). V was cut by 2 bases and J by 0 bases, with 8 bases left in between. There are 15 residues in the CDR3. Germline V gene lookup returns CDR1 MNHEY and CDR2 SMNVEV (reference sequence). DNA of the CDR3: TGTGCCAGCAGTTTAATCAGGGACTCCTACAATGAGCAGTTCTTC. Protein product: CASSLIRDSYNEQFF.

This clonotype came up a few times. The rearrangement uses TRBV5-1 and TRBJ2-2; TRBD2 aligns across 8 bases. Germline lookup yields CDR1 SGHRS and CDR2 YFSETQ. The CDR3 consists of 16 residues. V gave up 4 bases and J gave up 4 bases; unmatched junction bases: 9. The chain's CDR3 is CASSPMAGGPTGELFF. Written as DNA, the CDR3 is TGCGCCAGCAGCCCCATGGCGGGGGGCCCCACCGGGGAGCTGTTTTTT.

This clonotype occurred many times. The chain uses TRBV7-2 and TRBJ2-7; D not resolved. Deletions cut 0 bases from V and 4 bases from J, with 4 bases between. CDR3 length: 12 residues. The V gene's germline CDR1 is SGHTA and CDR2 FQGNSA. DNA for the CDR3: TGTGCCAGCAGCTTAGCTCGTTACGAGCAGTACTTC. Protein product: CASSLARYEQYF. The complete variable domain, with remaining parts taken from reference TRBV7-2 and TRBJ2-7, reads GAGVSQSPSNKVTEKGKDVELRCDPISGHTALYWYRQSLGQGLEFLIYFQGNSAPDKSGLPSDRFSAERTGGSVSTLTIQRTQQEDSAVYLCASSLARYEQYFGPGTRLTVT.

This clonotype occurred many times. The gene calls are TRBV24-1 and TRBJ1-1; 10 positions agree with TRBD1. V lost 7 bases and J lost 3; bases outside the gene matches: 4. Germline CDR1 reads KGHDR; CDR2 reads SFDVKD. The CDR3 runs 14 residues. CDR3 bases: TGTGCCACCAGGCCCGGGACAGGGGACACTGAAGCTTTCTTT. Its translation: CATRPGTGDTEAFF.

This clonotype was detected many times. J is TRBJ2-5 and V is TRBV20-1; 10 bases agree with TRBD1. After removal of 5 bases from V and 13 bases from J, the junction contained 16 bases not matched to a gene. The CDR3 is 14 residues long. The germline V gene encodes CDR1 DFQATT and CDR2 SNEGSKA (reference sequence). The CDR3 bases are TGCAGTGCTCCCATTCCGGGACAGGGGCCCGGGGGGTACTTC. This translates into CSAPIPGQGPGGYF.

This clonotype appeared many times. The chain recombines TRBV24-1 with TRBJ1-2; no clear D gene. The length of the CDR3 is 14 residues. The V and J ends lost 2 bases and 2 bases respectively, with 8 bases between them. Germline loops: CDR1 KGHDR, CDR2 SFDVKD. The CDR3 protein is CATSDWTANYGYTF. CDR3 nucleotide sequence: TGTGCCACCAGTGATTGGACGGCGAACTATGGCTACACCTTC.

This clonotype has at least ten counts. The chain recombines TRBV6-2 or TRBV6-3 with TRBJ2-7; 10 positions agree with TRBD1. Per the germline V gene, CDR1 is MNHEY and CDR2 is SVGEGT. CDR3 length: 14 amino acids. The junction had 2 bases not matched to a gene; V was cut back by 6 bases and J by 0 bases. CDR3 in amino acids: CASRTGGASYEQYF. The CDR3 nucleotides are TGTGCCAGCAGGACAGGGGGCGCCTCCTACGAGCAGTACTTC.

This clonotype turned up a few times. The chain recombines TRBV29-1 with TRBJ2-5; TRBD2 matches at 8 bases. The CDR3 runs to 13 residues. Trimming removed 2 bases from V and 7 bases from J; junction bases left unmatched: 6. CDR1 and CDR2 from the germline V gene are SQVTM and ANQGSEA. In DNA form, the CDR3 reads TGCAGCGTTGAAAAGGGACGGGGGGGGACCCAGTACTTC. This encodes CSVEKGRGGTQYF.

V usage is TRBV5-1 and J usage is TRBJ1-2; 9 nucleotides line up with TRBD1. Germline V CDR1 and CDR2: SGHRS, YFSETQ. The CDR3 contains 15 residues. J lost 3 bases, V lost 2 bases, and 5 bases had no gene match. CDR3 loop: CASSFRDREDYGYTF. The CDR3 bases are TGCGCCAGCAGCTTCAGGGACAGGGAAGACTATGGCTACACCTTC.

This clonotype was found many times. This chain connects TRBV11-2 to TRBJ2-2; D unclear. V dropped 5 bases and J dropped 9 bases, with 7 bases sitting between them. CDR1 SGHAT and CDR2 FQNNGV come from the germline V gene. The CDR3 covers 11 residues. The CDR3 coding sequence is TGTGCCAGCAGCGTTAACCGGGAGCTGTTTTTT. Protein sequence: CASSVNRELFF.

The V and J genes are TRBV20-1 and TRBJ2-6; the D is unclear. Trimming pared 6 bases from V and 3 bases from J, leaving 15 bases between. The length of the CDR3 is 15 residues. Germline lookup yields CDR1 DFQATT and CDR2 SNEGSKA (reference sequence). CDR3 bases: TGCAGTGCGCCTTCCGGTGGCCGTGGGGCCAACGTCCTGACTTTC. Translated, it gives CSAPSGGRGANVLTF.

V and J are TRBV6-1 and TRBJ2-3; 14 bases agree with TRBD2. In germline, CDR1 is MNHNS, CDR2 SASEGT. V was pared by 5 bases and J by 2 bases, with 6 bases of the junction left unmatched. This CDR3 is 17 amino acids long. The CDR3 bases are TGTGCCAGCAGTACATCGACTAGCGGGAGGGCCACAGATACGCAGTATTTT. The encoded protein is CASSTSTSGRATDTQYF.

This clonotype showed up many times. This chain links TRBV7-9 with TRBJ2-5; D is possibly TRBD2 (6 bases). There are 13 residues in the CDR3. The germline CDR1 and CDR2 sequences are SEHNR and FQNEAQ (reference sequence). V lost 6 bases and J lost 1, with 9 bases in between. The CDR3 loop reads CASSSSAQETQYF. The CDR3 DNA is TGTGCCAGCAGTTCTAGCGCCCAAGAGACCCAGTACTTC.

This clonotype was detected many times. The chain links TRBV28 to TRBJ2-7, with D tentatively TRBD2 (6 bases). This CDR3 has 13 residues. The germline CDR1 and CDR2 sequences are MDHEN and SYDVKM. The ends were cut back, 7 bases at V and 1 base at J, with 11 bases in the middle. DNA of the CDR3: TGTGCCAGCACCGCGGGACCATCCTACGAGCAGTACTTC. It yields the protein CASTAGPSYEQYF.

CDR3 sequence: CSVEGIPKAGWETQYF. The CDR3, as DNA: TGCAGCGTTGAGGGCATCCCCAAGGCCGGATGGGAGACCCAGTACTTC. J is TRBJ2-5 and V is TRBV29-1; D gene ambiguous. CDR1 SQVTM and CDR2 ANQGSEA come from the germline V gene. The CDR3 extends over 16 amino acids. V lost 3 bases to trimming and J lost 5 bases, with 22 bases between them.

This clonotype was seen repeatedly, ten times or more. The rearrangement joins TRBV20-1 to TRBJ1-5; D is ambiguous. This CDR3 is 15 amino acids long. Germline loops: CDR1 DFQATT, CDR2 SNEGSKA (reference sequence). Trimming stripped 3 bases from V and 0 bases from J, with 12 bases between. The CDR3 sequence is CSASVGFFSNQPQHF. CDR3 nucleotide sequence: TGCAGTGCTAGCGTAGGTTTCTTTAGCAATCAGCCCCAGCATTTT.

The gene calls are TRBV20-1 and TRBJ1-1; the D is unclear. Trimming took 6 bases from V and 6 from J, leaving 23 bases between them. The germline CDR1 and CDR2 sequences are DFQATT and SNEGSKA (reference sequence). The CDR3 sequence is 15 residues long. The CDR3 is CSARPVINSISEAFF. CDR3 DNA sequence: TGCAGTGCCAGACCAGTGATTAATTCTATCTCTGAAGCTTTCTTT.

There are many counts of this clonotype. The chain couples TRBV5-1 to TRBJ2-3; D assignment may be TRBD1 or TRBD2 (5 bases each). The CDR3 is made up of 15 amino acids. Germline loops: CDR1 SGHRS, CDR2 YFSETQ. V gave up 1 base and J gave up 4 bases, with 13 bases separating them. The CDR3 region has the DNA TGCGCCAGCAGCTTGAACGGGAAGGGACCAGATACGCAGTATTTT. Encoded protein: CASSLNGKGPDTQYF.